This TCR beta chain derives from a study of low-dose radiotherapy and immunotherapy resistance in tumors. Study as a whole: Cohort 2 was treated with 1 Gy per fraction every two weeks, amounting to 13 Gy across 26 weeks. Ipilimumab 1 mg/kg every six weeks, together with nivolumab 240 mg every two weeks, was given intravenously to patients. Each patient took aspirin at a dose of 300 mg by mouth once daily over the course of four cycles, with dosing beginning on cycle 1 day 1.

TRAV- and TRBV-specific primers, spanning alpha and beta chains, primed first-strand cDNA. Amplification of TCRs used a constant-region primer and V-primer adapter for around 18 PCR cycles. TCRdb processed the reads anew with MiXCR; each CDR3 protein has one entry. The sample lists 40,000 or so distinct CDR3 sequences, about 28% seen once, with around 3.5% in the top ten. Sample time point: before trial treatment. In germline, CDR1 is SQVTM, CDR2 ANQGSEA. V shed 1 base and J shed 4 bases, with 16 bases lying between them. The CDR3 is 15 residues long. This clonotype ranks as medium-sized. The receptor was derived from a male donor with gallbladder cancer. The sequencing used PBMCs, collected before treatment. This chain connects TRBV29-1 to TRBJ1-1, with D perhaps matching TRBD1 (6 bases). The CDR3 is CSVEGAPEQGTEAFF. The CDR3 coding sequence is TGCAGCGTTGAAGGGGCCCCCGAACAGGGCACTGAAGCTTTCTTT.